This T cell receptor beta chain was observed in a study of control samples from healthy donors and cancer patients. TCRdb keeps only in-frame clones here, not all; method: immunoSEQ multiplex PCR. The table lists about 86,000 clones, 85% to 95% of them singletons. From germline, CDR1 is LNHDA and CDR2 SQIVND (reference sequence). The ends were cut back, 3 bases at V and 3 bases at J, with 14 bases in the middle. The CDR3 covers 15 residues. The TCR originated in a woman aged 25 to 39 in good health. J is TRBJ1-1 and V is TRBV19; a weak D match, TRBD1 (6 bases). The sample was blood. The CDR3 region is CASSMFGGEYTEAFF. The CDR3 DNA sequence: TGTGCCAGTAGTATGTTCGGGGGCGAGTACACTGAAGCTTTCTTT.